These T cell receptor beta chains were read from a single sample in a study of T cells in Graves' hyperthyroidism and ophthalmopathy. TCRdb reprocessed the multiplex PCR reads via MiXCR and lists one record per CDR3 protein. The sample carries 690,000 or so distinct CDR3 sequences, under 20% recorded once. What was sequenced was blood. All receptors come from a woman in her 50s with Graves' hyperthyroidism that later progressed to Graves' ophthalmopathy. Each CDR3 is given with its conserved first and last residue. D genes are given only for firm matches. Some rows have no size entry. The others give once, few or many, or a class for an expanded clone.

V	J	size	D	CDR3	DNA
TRBV18	TRBJ1-1	many	-	CASSPAGFNTEAFF	TGTGCCAGCTCACCGGCGGGCTTTAACACTGAAGCTTTCTTT
TRBV12-3/TRBV12-4	TRBJ2-2	-	TRBD2	CASRRTSGGNTGELFF	TGTGCCAGCAGGAGGACTAGCGGGGGGAACACCGGGGAGCTGTTTTTT
TRBV2	TRBJ2-3	many	TRBD1	CASPPRTGRQDTQYF	TGTGCCAGCCCCCCCCGGACAGGGAGGCAAGATACGCAGTATTTT
TRBV6-1	TRBJ1-5	many	-	CASSVDGSNQPQHF	TGTGCCAGCAGTGTAGACGGTAGCAATCAGCCCCAGCATTTT
TRBV7-8	TRBJ1-2	many	TRBD1	CASSSQDRGRHGYTF	TGTGCCAGCAGCTCCCAGGACAGGGGACGACATGGCTACACCTTC
TRBV9	TRBJ1-6	-	-	CASSATGVGYNSPLHF	TGTGCCAGCAGCGCCACGGGGGTAGGGTATAATTCACCCCTCCACTTT
TRBV29-1	TRBJ2-7	many	TRBD2	CSVEYGPSGDHEQYF	TGCAGCGTTGAATATGGGCCTAGCGGGGACCACGAGCAGTACTTC
TRBV12-3/TRBV12-4	TRBJ1-1	few	-	CASSFNFEGSEAFF	TGTGCCAGCAGTTTCAACTTTGAGGGTTCTGAAGCTTTCTTT
TRBV12-3/TRBV12-4	TRBJ1-5	few	-	CASSGLERQPQHF	TGTGCCAGCAGCGGGTTGGAGCGCCAGCCCCAGCATTTT
TRBV20-1	TRBJ1-5	-	-	CSARDTVEISSNQPQHF	TGCAGTGCTAGAGATACCGTAGAAATCTCTTCCAATCAGCCCCAGCATTTT
TRBV6-5	TRBJ2-7	many	-	CASSYDSSPTLSYEQYF	TGTGCCAGCAGTTACGATTCTAGCCCGACATTGTCCTACGAGCAGTACTTC
TRBV13	TRBJ1-1	-	-	CASSSEARGPSNTEAFF	TGTGCCAGCAGCTCCGAGGCTCGGGGCCCATCGAACACTGAAGCTTTCTTT
TRBV2	TRBJ1-3	-	-	CASSDRVTGNTIYF	TGTGCCAGCAGTGACAGGGTCACTGGAAACACCATATATTTT
TRBV19	TRBJ1-2	-	-	CASNVGGYGYTF	TGTGCCAGTAATGTCGGGGGCTATGGCTACACCTTC
TRBV11-2	TRBJ1-2	many	-	CASSTGPASWYGYTF	TGTGCCAGCAGCACCGGGCCAGCGTCTTGGTATGGCTACACCTTC
TRBV6-1	TRBJ1-6	-	-	CASSDFPMEEDNSPLHF	TGTGCCAGCAGTGACTTTCCCATGGAGGAAGATAATTCACCCCTCCACTTT
TRBV11-2	TRBJ2-5	many	-	CASSLNTVAQETQYF	TGTGCCAGCAGCTTAAATACCGTTGCCCAAGAGACCCAGTACTTC
TRBV3-1	TRBJ1-1	many	-	CASSDMRNTEAFF	TGTGCCAGCAGCGATATGCGGAACACTGAAGCTTTCTTT
TRBV19	TRBJ1-4	-	-	CASSTTSPGTTGEKLFF	TGTGCCAGTAGTACAACTTCTCCGGGGACGACAGGCGAAAAACTGTTTTTT
TRBV6-1	TRBJ1-1	-	-	CASSEGYHRAFF	TGTGCCAGCAGTGAAGGGTACCATCGGGCTTTCTTT
TRBV11-3	TRBJ1-6	many	TRBD1	CASSPEEGGLSHSPLHF	TGTGCCAGCAGCCCTGAGGAAGGGGGCTTATCCCATTCACCCCTCCACTTT
TRBV20-1	TRBJ2-1	many	TRBD1	CSARATGWDNEQFF	TGCAGTGCTAGAGCGACAGGGTGGGACAATGAGCAGTTCTTC
TRBV14	TRBJ1-4	few	-	CASSQEVSTTNEKLFF	TGTGCCAGCAGCCAAGAGGTATCAACAACTAATGAAAAACTGTTTTTT
TRBV12-3/TRBV12-4	TRBJ2-3	many	TRBD2	CASSLAQSGLAGDTQYF	TGTGCCAGCAGTTTAGCCCAATCGGGACTAGCAGGAGATACGCAGTATTTT
TRBV3-1	TRBJ1-4	few	TRBD1	CASSPDRADEELFF	TGTGCCAGCAGTCCCGACAGGGCGGATGAAGAACTGTTTTTT
TRBV11-2	TRBJ2-1	many	TRBD1	CASSLDWTGGDSAYNEQFF	TGTGCCAGCAGCTTAGATTGGACAGGGGGAGACTCGGCCTACAATGAGCAGTTCTTC
TRBV29-1	TRBJ1-1	-	TRBD1	CSVVGSRGETEAFF	TGCAGCGTCGTTGGGTCCAGGGGGGAAACTGAAGCTTTCTTT
TRBV5-1	TRBJ2-7	many	-	CASSRDWENEQYF	TGCGCCAGCAGCCGGGACTGGGAGAACGAGCAGTACTTC
TRBV3-1	TRBJ1-2	many	-	CASSQDLGYGYTF	TGTGCCAGCAGCCAAGATTTGGGTTATGGCTACACCTTC